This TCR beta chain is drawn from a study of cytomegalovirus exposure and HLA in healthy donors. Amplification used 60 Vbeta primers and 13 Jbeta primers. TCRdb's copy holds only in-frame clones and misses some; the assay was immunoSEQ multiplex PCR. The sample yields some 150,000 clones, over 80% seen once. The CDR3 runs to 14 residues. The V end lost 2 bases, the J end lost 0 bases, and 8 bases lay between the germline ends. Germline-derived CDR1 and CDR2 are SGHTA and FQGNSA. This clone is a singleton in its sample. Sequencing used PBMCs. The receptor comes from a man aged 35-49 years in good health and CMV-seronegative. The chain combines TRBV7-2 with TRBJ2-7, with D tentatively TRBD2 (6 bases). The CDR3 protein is CASSLRGTSYEQYF. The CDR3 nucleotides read TGTGCCAGCAGCTTACGGGGGACCTCCTACGAGCAGTACTTC.